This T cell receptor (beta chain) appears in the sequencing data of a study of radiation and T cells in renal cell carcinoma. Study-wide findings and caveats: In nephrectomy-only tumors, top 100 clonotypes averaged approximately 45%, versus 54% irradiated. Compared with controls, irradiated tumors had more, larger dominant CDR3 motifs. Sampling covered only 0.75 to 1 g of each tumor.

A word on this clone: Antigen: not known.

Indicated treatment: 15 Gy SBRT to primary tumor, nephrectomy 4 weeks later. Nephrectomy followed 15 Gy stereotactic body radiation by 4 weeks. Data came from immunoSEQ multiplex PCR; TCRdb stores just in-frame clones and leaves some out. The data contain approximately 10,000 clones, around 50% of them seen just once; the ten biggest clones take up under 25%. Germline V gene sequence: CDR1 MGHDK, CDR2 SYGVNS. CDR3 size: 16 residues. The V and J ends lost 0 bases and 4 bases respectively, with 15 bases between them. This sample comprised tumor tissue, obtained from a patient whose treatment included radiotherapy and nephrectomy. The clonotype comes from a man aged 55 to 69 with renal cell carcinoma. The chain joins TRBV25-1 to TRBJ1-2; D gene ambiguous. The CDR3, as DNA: TGTGCCAGCAGTGAATACGCTCAGGAACCATCCTATGGCTACACCTTC. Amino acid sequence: CASSEYAQEPSYGYTF.